The 4 T cell receptor beta chains below come from one sample, sequenced in a study of cytomegalovirus exposure and HLA in healthy donors. Use of 60 Vbeta and 13 Jbeta primers characterized the PCR. Sequenced by immunoSEQ multiplex PCR; TCRdb stores in-frame clones only, minus some. Counted here are about 130,000 clones, 70% to 85% occurring once; the ten biggest clones make up under 2%. The sample comprised PBMCs. These receptors all come from a boy between 10 and 17 years old in good health and CMV-seronegative.

This clone has a handful of counts. V gene TRBV7-2 combines with J gene TRBJ2-1; TRBD1 is a possible D gene (5 bases). The V and J ends lost 6 bases and 10 bases respectively, with 16 bases between them. The CDR3 spans 13 residues. Germline-derived CDR1 and CDR2 are SGHTA and FQGNSA. The CDR3, as DNA: TGTGCCAGCAGGCAATTAGGGGTGAACGAGCAGTTCTTC. Amino acid sequence: CASRQLGVNEQFF.

The rearrangement joins TRBV4-1 to TRBJ1-1; 7 positions agree with TRBD1. The V segment lost 5 bases and the J segment 5 bases; nucleotides outside the gene matches: 14. Germline loops: CDR1 MGHRA, CDR2 YSYEKL. The CDR3 sequence is 16 residues long. DNA of the CDR3: TGCGCCAGCAGCGACTACAGGGGCCGTATTGGAACTGAAGCTTTCTTT. Protein product: CASSDYRGRIGTEAFF.

This chain links TRBV19 with TRBJ2-1; 9 bases fit TRBD2. Per germline, CDR1 LNHDA and CDR2 SQIVND (reference sequence). Trimming cost V 6 bases and J 4 bases; bases outside gene matches: 10. The CDR3 totals 16 residues. The CDR3 DNA is TGTGCCAGTAGCCGATTGACTAGCGGACCTTACAATGAGCAGTTCTTC. Translating gives CASSRLTSGPYNEQFF.

Only one count was recorded for this clone. The germline gene is not matched at one end of the junction; a read error may be the cause. V and J are TRBV7-7 and TRBJ2-2, with D perhaps TRBD2 (6 bases). CDR3 size: 14 residues. Germline values: CDR1 SSHAT, CDR2 FNYEAQ (reference sequence). The CDR3 nucleotides read TGTGCTAGCAGCTTAAGGGCGGGAACCGGGGAGCTGTTTTTT. Encoded protein: CASSLRAGTGELFF.